This T cell receptor beta chain originates from a study of early T cells in non-severe SARS-CoV-2 infection. About the study: Bulk RNA from unsorted whole blood was sequenced; chains were unpaired. The study, taken as a whole, reports: The VDJdb matching leaned toward anti-spike CD8 responses and overlooked private and CD4 specificities.

This CDR3 spans 13 amino acids. With 0 bases clipped from V and 10 bases from J, the junction kept 4 bases outside the gene matches. CDR1 SGHRS and CDR2 YFSETQ come from the germline V gene. Unique molecular identifiers (one per individual cDNA molecule) were attached. One entry per CDR3 protein results from TCRdb running MiXCR on the 5' RACE reads. Seen here are 65,000 to 80,000 distinct CDR3 sequences, roughly 10% observed once, and the top ten hold approximately 4.5%. This clonotype was counted only a few times. The antigen remains unidentified. The sequenced sample was whole blood. The gene calls are TRBV5-1 and TRBJ2-1; 7 bases align to TRBD1. The clonotype was recovered from an adult who was a healthcare worker with PCR-confirmed SARS-CoV-2 infection or an uninfected control (not recorded which). Here the CDR3 DNA reads TGCGCCAGCAGCTTGGGAGGGGGCCGGGAGCAGTTCTTC. Amino acids: CASSLGGGREQFF.